These T cell receptor beta chains were read from a single sample in a study of glioma-infiltrating T cells after dendritic cell vaccination. Using immunoSEQ multiplex PCR, the repertoire was profiled, and TCRdb retains in-frame clones only, with some absent. The repertoire holds about 92,000 clones, 85% to 90% seen once, with 15% to 18% in the top ten. This specimen consisted of blood, obtained before dendritic cell vaccination. The receptors were sampled from a human donor with glioblastoma. The conserved cysteine and the conserved F or W are not part of the CDR3 here.

J gene | V gene | CDR3 protein
TRBJ1-1 | TRBV18 | ASSPPSRMNTEAF
TRBJ1-2 | TRBV6-1 | ASSQETGLVYGYT
TRBJ2-3 | TRBV7-3 | ASSLSGTDTQY
TRBJ1-5 | TRBV9 | ASSPGHHYNQPQH
TRBJ2-1 | TRBV7-6 | ASSPRAGGSYNEQF
TRBJ1-6 | TRBV7-2 | ASSSRTDNSPLH
TRBJ1-5 | TRBV6-1 | ASSEEGQPYSNQPQH
TRBJ2-1 | TRBV4-1 | ASSHGTGYSLNEQF
TRBJ2-7 | TRBV11-3 | ASSLVGSGGRTYEQY
TRBJ2-2 | TRBV25-1 | ASSEYEGAGELF
TRBJ2-5 | TRBV6-6 | ASSLEGRREQY
TRBJ2-1 | TRBV7-9 | ASSPGTSGSNEQF
TRBJ2-3 | TRBV5-6 | ASSPGAVSTDTQY